This TCR beta chain was sequenced in a study of blood T cells in healthy people across ages. The CDR3 extends over 16 amino acids. Germline-derived CDR1 and CDR2 are MDHEN and SYDVKM. The V segment lost 6 bases and the J segment 4 bases; nucleotides outside the gene matches: 13. General study points: More naive CD4+ cells and higher diversity marked long-lived donors relative to aged donors.

Many counts were recorded for this clonotype. Its antigen is unidentified. Using a J-beta primer mix together with a sample-barcoded 5' primer, a second PCR was run for about 6 to 11 cycles. Through a template-switch adaptor with 12 random nucleotides, each cDNA molecule received a tag. A single record per CDR3 protein comes from TCRdb applying MiXCR to the 5' RACE reads. The repertoire consists of 980,000 or so distinct CDR3 sequences, with roughly 43% occurring once and the leading ten covering about an eighth. Material: blood. This TCR was sampled from a man in his thirties or forties in good health. The chain uses TRBV28 and TRBJ2-5; 8 bases are a match to TRBD1. CDR3 in DNA: TGTGCCAGCAGCCGACAGACAGGGGTCACGGGAGAGACCCAGTACTTC. Encoded protein: CASSRQTGVTGETQYF.